Below are 10 T cell receptor beta chains sequenced from a single sample in a study of T cells after yellow fever vaccination. Using its own MiXCR run on the 5' RACE reads, TCRdb lists one record per CDR3 protein. The table lists approximately 550,000 distinct CDR3 sequences, roughly 21% of them singletons, with 14% in the top ten. Here the sequenced sample was PBMCs, taken 15 days after the yellow fever booster vaccination. The receptors stem from a man in his thirties or forties who received the YFV17D yellow fever vaccine.

A few counts support this clonotype. J is TRBJ2-3 and V is TRBV2; a weak D match, TRBD1 (6 bases). The V end lost 4 bases, the J end lost 4 bases, and 15 bases lay between the germline ends. From germline, CDR1 is SNHLY and CDR2 FYNNEI. CDR3 length equals 15 residues. CDR3 protein: CASSVQGVAPDTQYF. The CDR3 coding sequence is TGTGCCAGCAGTGTACAGGGAGTGGCCCCAGATACGCAGTATTTT.

This clonotype was detected a few times. This rearrangement joins TRBV7-2 to TRBJ2-3; D remains unclear. The length of the CDR3 is 14 residues. V was pared by 4 bases and J by 3 bases, with 11 bases between. Germline V gene sequence: CDR1 SGHTA, CDR2 FQGNSA. As DNA, the CDR3 is TGTGCCAGCAGCTCCGCTGGCTGGACAGATACGCAGTATTTT. Amino acids: CASSSAGWTDTQYF.

The V and J genes are TRBV29-1 and TRBJ2-5, with D perhaps matching TRBD2 (5 bases). Trimming removed 3 bases at V and 4 bases at J, with 18 bases between. The CDR3 is 15 amino acids. The germline V gene encodes CDR1 SQVTM and CDR2 ANQGSEA. DNA of the CDR3: TGCAGCGTTGACGGCGCGGCCATTGCGGGAGAGACCCAGTACTTC. Translation gives CSVDGAAIAGETQYF.

The chain recombines TRBV5-1 with TRBJ2-5; D ambiguous. Trimming removed 4 bases at V and 5 bases at J, with 18 bases between. Germline V gene sequence: CDR1 SGHRS, CDR2 YFSETQ. The CDR3 has 15 amino acids. CDR3 sequence (DNA): TGCGCCAGCAGCCGACGCGACTCTAACTTGGAGACCCAGTACTTC. Protein sequence: CASSRRDSNLETQYF.

The chain joins TRBV11-2 to TRBJ2-7, with 10 bases lining up with TRBD2. The V and J ends lost 7 bases and 5 bases, in that order; junction bases with no gene match: 8. This CDR3 is 14 amino acids long. CDR1 SGHAT and CDR2 FQNNGV come from the germline V gene. CDR3 protein: CASTLGAGGDEQYF. The CDR3 coding sequence is TGTGCCAGCACGCTCGGAGCGGGAGGGGACGAGCAGTACTTC.

A few counts support this clonotype. The gene calls are TRBV20-1 and TRBJ2-5; 9 bases fit TRBD2. This CDR3 comprises 13 residues. Losses at the gene ends were 6 bases for V and 4 bases for J; bases not matched to a gene: 6. Per the germline V gene, CDR1 is DFQATT and CDR2 is SNEGSKA (reference sequence). The CDR3 DNA follows: TGCAGTGCCGGACTAGCGCTTCGAGAGACCCAGTACTTC. It codes for CSAGLALRETQYF.

This clonotype was seen a handful of times. Here the CDR3 reads CASSLLLGTGNEQYF. The CDR3, as DNA: TGTGCCAGCAGCTTATTGTTAGGGACAGGCAACGAGCAGTACTTC. This chain uses TRBV7-2 with TRBJ2-7; the match to TRBD1 covers 8 bases. The CDR3 spans 15 residues. Germline-derived CDR1 and CDR2 are SGHTA and FQGNSA. J was trimmed by 5 bases and V by 2 bases; bases with no gene match: 8.

This chain connects TRBV19 to TRBJ1-6; a weak D match, TRBD1 (6 bases). Trimming removed 4 bases from V and 6 bases from J, with 10 bases in between. The CDR3 is 14 residues long. CDR1 and CDR2 from the germline V gene are LNHDA and SQIVND (reference sequence). The CDR3 loop reads CASSTRTANSPLHF. In DNA form, the CDR3 reads TGTGCCAGTAGTACACGGACAGCTAATTCACCCCTCCACTTT.

The V call is TRBV7-2, the J call TRBJ2-4; D could derive from TRBD1 or TRBD2 (5 bases each). Per germline, CDR1 SGHTA and CDR2 FQGNSA. V lost 8 bases, J lost 0 bases, and 17 bases lay in between. The length of the CDR3 is 16 residues. In DNA, the CDR3 is TGTGCCAGCTCCCTTGGGGCGGGCCAAGCCAAAAACATTCAGTACTTC. This translates into CASSLGAGQAKNIQYF.

This clonotype was detected a few times. The chain uses TRBV5-1 and TRBJ2-5; 10 bases agree with TRBD2. The CDR3 runs 13 residues. J lost 5 bases, V lost 5 bases, and 3 bases had no gene match. Per germline, CDR1 SGHRS and CDR2 YFSETQ. This CDR3 reads CASRTGLAETQYF. The CDR3 nucleotides are TGCGCCAGCAGAACGGGACTAGCGGAGACCCAGTACTTC.